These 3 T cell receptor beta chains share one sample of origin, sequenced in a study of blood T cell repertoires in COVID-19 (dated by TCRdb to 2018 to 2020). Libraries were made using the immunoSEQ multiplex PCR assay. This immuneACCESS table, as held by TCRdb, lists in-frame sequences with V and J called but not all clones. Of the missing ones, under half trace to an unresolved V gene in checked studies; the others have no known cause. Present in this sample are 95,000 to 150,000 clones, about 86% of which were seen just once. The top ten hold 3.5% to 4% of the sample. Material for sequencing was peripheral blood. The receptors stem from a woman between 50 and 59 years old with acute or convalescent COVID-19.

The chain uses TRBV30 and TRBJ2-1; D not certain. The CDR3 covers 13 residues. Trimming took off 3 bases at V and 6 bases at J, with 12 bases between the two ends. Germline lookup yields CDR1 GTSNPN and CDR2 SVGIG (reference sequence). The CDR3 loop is CAWRRRSGNEQFF. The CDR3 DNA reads TGTGCCTGGAGGAGGCGGTCGGGCAATGAGCAGTTCTTC. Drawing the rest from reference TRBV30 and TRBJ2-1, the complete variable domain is SQTIHQWPATLVQPVGSPLSLECTVEGTSNPNLYWYRQAAGRGLQLLFYSVGIGQISSEVPQNLSASRPQDRQFILSSKKLLLSDSGFYLCAWRRRSGNEQFFGPGTRLTVL.

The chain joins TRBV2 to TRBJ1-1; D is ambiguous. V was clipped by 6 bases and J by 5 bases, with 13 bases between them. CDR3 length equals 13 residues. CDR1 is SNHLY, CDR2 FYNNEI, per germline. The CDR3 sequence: CASRSQIVTEAFF. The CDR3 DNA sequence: TGTGCCAGCAGGTCACAGATTGTTACTGAAGCTTTCTTT.

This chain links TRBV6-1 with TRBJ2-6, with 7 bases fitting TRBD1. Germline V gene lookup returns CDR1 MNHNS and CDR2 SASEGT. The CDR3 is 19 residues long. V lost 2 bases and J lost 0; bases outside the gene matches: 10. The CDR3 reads CASSEPTSDRRSGANVLTF. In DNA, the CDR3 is TGTGCCAGCAGTGAACCCACATCGGACAGGCGCTCTGGGGCCAACGTCCTGACTTTC.